One sample yielded the 22 T cell receptor beta chains listed below, sequenced in a study of blood T cell repertoires in COVID-19. Repertoires were generated with immunoSEQ multiplex PCR, while TCRdb's copy carries only in-frame clones and drops some. The sample yields some 130,000 clones, about nine tenths seen once. The sequenced sample consisted of peripheral blood. These receptors were obtained from a woman in her 70s with COVID-19, enrolled during active disease.

V gene TRBV18 combines with J gene TRBJ2-7, with 7 bases lining up with TRBD1. Germline V CDR1 and CDR2: KGHSH, LQKENI. V lost 6 bases, J lost 5 bases, and 10 bases stayed unmatched. The CDR3 covers 14 residues. The CDR3 DNA reads TGTGCCAGCTCCCAGACGACAGGGTTCAACGAGCAGTACTTC. Its protein is CASSQTTGFNEQYF.

V gene TRBV28 combines with J gene TRBJ1-3, with D unclear. In germline, CDR1 is MDHEN, CDR2 SYDVKM. Trimming left V 3 bases short and J 3 bases short, with 3 bases between. CDR3 length equals 12 residues. CDR3 residues: CASSFRGNTIYF. CDR3 nucleotides: TGTGCCAGCAGTTTCCGTGGAAACACCATATATTTT.

The chain employs TRBV24-1 and TRBJ1-2; a possible D gene is TRBD1 (6 bases). Deletions cut 2 bases from V and 5 bases from J, with 17 bases between. Germline V lookup: CDR1 KGHDR, CDR2 SFDVKD. This CDR3 contains 16 residues. CDR3 DNA: TGTGCCACCAGTGATTCTACTATTACGGACAGTTATGGCTACACCTTC. This gives the protein CATSDSTITDSYGYTF.

This clone was observed once. The rearrangement uses TRBV6-6 and TRBJ1-2; maybe TRBD1 (5 bases). V lost 2 bases, J lost 5 bases, and 15 bases lay in between. Germline CDR1 and CDR2: MNHNY and SVGAGI (reference sequence). The CDR3 is 15 residues long. The CDR3 nucleotides are TGTGCCAGCAGTTACATCGGCGGGGCGGAATATGGCTACACCTTC. Protein product: CASSYIGGAEYGYTF.

The V and J genes are TRBV7-2 and TRBJ2-5; 7 bases are a match to TRBD2. The ends lost 6 bases at V and 5 bases at J; junction bases unmatched: 12. Germline values: CDR1 SGHTA, CDR2 FQGNSA. CDR3 length equals 15 residues. CDR3 amino acids: CASRPGGRTTETQYF. CDR3 bases: TGTGCCAGCAGGCCGGGGGGACGGACGACGGAGACCCAGTACTTC.

V usage is TRBV27 and J usage is TRBJ2-2; 8 positions match TRBD2. After removal of 6 bases from V and 4 bases from J, the junction contained 10 bases not matched to a gene. CDR1 and CDR2 (germline): MNHEY, SMNVEV (reference sequence). The CDR3 sequence is 16 residues long. The CDR3 protein is CASRPVAGRSTGELFF. CDR3 nucleotides: TGTGCCAGCAGACCCGTAGCGGGGAGGAGCACCGGGGAGCTGTTTTTT.

As concerns this clone: At one boundary the junction diverges from the germline segment, which might be a read error. This chain links TRBV3-1 (or the pseudogene TRBV3-2) with TRBJ2-1, with 11 bases that match TRBD2. This CDR3 has 14 amino acids. Germline V gives CDR1 LGHDT, CDR2 YNNKEL (reference sequence). CDR3 nucleotide sequence: TGTGCCAGCAGCCAAGATCGGACTAGCGGGCCATATATCTTC. Amino acid sequence: CASSQDRTSGPYIF.

This clone was observed a single time. The genes are TRBV20-1 and TRBJ1-1; D unresolved. The CDR3 length is 11 residues. V gave up 6 bases and J gave up 4 bases, with 9 bases separating them. Germline CDR1 DFQATT, CDR2 SNEGSKA (reference sequence). The DNA for the CDR3 is TGCAGTGCCGAACATTCCACTGAAGCTTTCTTT. Its translation: CSAEHSTEAFF.

The chain joins TRBV9 to TRBJ1-1; 9 bases are shared with TRBD1. The CDR3 consists of 13 residues. The trim removed 3 bases at V and 10 bases at J, leaving 7 bases unmatched. The germline V gene encodes CDR1 SGDLS and CDR2 YYNGEE. For the CDR3, the DNA is TGTGCCAGCAGCGCCGGGACAGGGACTAGAGCTTTCTTT. It encodes CASSAGTGTRAFF.

This rearrangement joins TRBV6-5 to TRBJ2-1; D is perhaps TRBD1 (6 bases). Trimming removed 7 bases at V and 8 bases at J, with 9 bases between. The germline V gene has CDR1 MNHEY and CDR2 SVGAGI. The CDR3 length is 11 residues. DNA for the CDR3: TGTGCCAGCACCAACAGGGATGAGCAGTTCTTC. This codes for CASTNRDEQFF.

J is TRBJ1-3 and V is TRBV2; 9 nucleotides align to TRBD1. With 7 bases clipped from V and 8 bases from J, the junction kept 6 bases outside the gene matches. The CDR3 consists of 13 residues. Germline V gene data show CDR1 as SNHLY and CDR2 as FYNNEI. CDR3 nucleotides: TGTGCCAGCAATGGACAGGGGCGGGACACCATATATTTT. It encodes CASNGQGRDTIYF.

The V gene is TRBV9, the J gene TRBJ2-7; 9 nucleotides agree with TRBD2. The CDR3 covers 14 residues. Germline V gene lookup returns CDR1 SGDLS and CDR2 YYNGEE. Trimming took 2 bases from V and 6 from J; bases not matched to a gene: 6. In DNA form, the CDR3 reads TGTGCCAGCAGCGTTGGGCTAGCGGGAAGCGAGCAGTACTTC. It specifies CASSVGLAGSEQYF.

This chain connects TRBV5-1 to TRBJ2-5, with D possibly TRBD1 on 5 matching bases. This CDR3 spans 15 amino acids. Germline V lookup: CDR1 SGHRS, CDR2 YFSETQ. V shed 2 bases and J shed 2 bases, with 13 bases lying between them. Here the CDR3 reads CASSLKGPTQETQYF. In nucleotides, the CDR3 is TGCGCCAGCAGCTTAAAGGGGCCAACACAAGAGACCCAGTACTTC.

The chain combines TRBV28 with TRBJ1-2, with a weak D call TRBD1 (5 bases). The V and J ends lost 3 bases and 8 bases respectively, with 16 bases between them. This CDR3 comprises 14 residues. Germline values: CDR1 MDHEN, CDR2 SYDVKM. This CDR3 is CASSFGGGRKGYTF. The CDR3 region has the DNA TGTGCCAGCAGTTTTGGCGGGGGTCGAAAGGGCTACACCTTC.

J is TRBJ1-6 and V is TRBV6-6, with 7 bases that match TRBD1. J was trimmed by 7 bases and V by 6 bases; bases with no gene match: 12. Germline CDR1 MNHNY, CDR2 SVGAGI (reference sequence). This CDR3 region has 16 residues. The CDR3, as DNA: TGTGCCAGCAGACGATCGCGGACAGGAGGGAATTCACCCCTCCACTTT. It specifies CASRRSRTGGNSPLHF.

The chain couples TRBV3-1 (or the pseudogene TRBV3-2) to TRBJ2-7; 7 nucleotides align to TRBD1. Germline CDR1 is LGHDT and CDR2 is YNNKEL (reference sequence). The CDR3 runs 13 residues. After removal of 4 bases from V and 5 bases from J, the junction contained 5 bases not matched to a gene. The DNA of the CDR3 is TGTGCCAGCAGCCTTTCCAGGGGGAACGAGCAGTACTTC. Translated: CASSLSRGNEQYF.

The V and J genes are TRBV7-3 and TRBJ2-3, with TRBD2 as a possible D gene (6 bases). Trimming left V 3 bases short and J 2 bases short, with 6 bases between. This CDR3 region has 13 residues. Germline V gives CDR1 SGHTA, CDR2 FQGTGA. CDR3 loop: CASSLDYTDTQYF. The CDR3 DNA is TGTGCCAGCAGCTTGGACTACACAGATACGCAGTATTTT.

The chain is built from TRBV19 and TRBJ1-5, with D perhaps matching TRBD1 (6 bases). The CDR3 is 14 residues long. CDR1 and CDR2 (germline): LNHDA, SQIVND (reference sequence). Trimming pared 7 bases from V and 2 bases from J, leaving 12 bases between. The CDR3 coding sequence is TGTGCCAGTAAGAACAGGGTGGGCAATCAGCCCCAGCATTTT. Amino acid sequence: CASKNRVGNQPQHF.

The genes are TRBV28 and TRBJ1-1, with D possibly being TRBD1 (6 bases). V was pared by 7 bases and J by 2 bases, with 14 bases between. This CDR3 region has 14 residues. Germline CDR1 is MDHEN and CDR2 is SYDVKM. The CDR3 is CASTKYRVNTEAFF. Here the CDR3 DNA reads TGTGCCAGCACCAAATACAGGGTTAACACTGAAGCTTTCTTT.

CDR3 sequence: CASSPGTGVTGELFF. The CDR3 DNA sequence: TGTGCCAGCAGCCCTGGGACAGGGGTCACCGGGGAGCTGTTTTTT. The V gene is TRBV5-8, the J gene TRBJ2-2; 10 bases align to TRBD1. With 4 bases clipped from V and 4 bases from J, the junction kept 4 bases outside the gene matches. Germline V lookup: CDR1 SGHTS, CDR2 YDEGEE. The CDR3 consists of 15 residues.

This clone was seen just once. The DNA for the CDR3 is TGCAGCGTTGGGCGTGGGACAGGGGTCTATGGCTACACCTTC. The encoded protein is CSVGRGTGVYGYTF. The gene calls are TRBV29-1 and TRBJ1-2; 10 nucleotides align to TRBD1. After removal of 4 bases from V and 4 bases from J, the junction contained 6 bases not matched to a gene. Per the germline V gene, CDR1 is SQVTM and CDR2 is ANQGSEA. This CDR3 has 14 residues.

V is TRBV2 and J is TRBJ2-2, with 7 bases that match TRBD2. V lost 6 bases, J lost 7 bases, and 5 bases stayed unmatched. The CDR3 runs to 13 residues. CDR1 SNHLY and CDR2 FYNNEI come from the germline V gene. The CDR3 nucleotides are TGTGCCAGCAGGGGGGAGGGGAGCGGGGAGCTGTTTTTT. Its translation is CASRGEGSGELFF.